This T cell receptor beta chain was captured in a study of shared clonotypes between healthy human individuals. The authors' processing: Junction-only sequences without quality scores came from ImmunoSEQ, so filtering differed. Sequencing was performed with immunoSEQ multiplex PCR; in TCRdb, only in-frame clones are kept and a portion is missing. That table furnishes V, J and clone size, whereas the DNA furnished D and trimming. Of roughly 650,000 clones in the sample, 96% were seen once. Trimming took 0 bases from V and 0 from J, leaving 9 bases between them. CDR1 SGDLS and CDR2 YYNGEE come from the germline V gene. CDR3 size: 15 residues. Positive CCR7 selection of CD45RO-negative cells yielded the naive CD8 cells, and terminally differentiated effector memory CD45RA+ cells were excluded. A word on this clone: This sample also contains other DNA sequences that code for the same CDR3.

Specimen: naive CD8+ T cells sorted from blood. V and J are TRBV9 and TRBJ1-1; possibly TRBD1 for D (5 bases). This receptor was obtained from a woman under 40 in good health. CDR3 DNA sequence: TGTGCCAGCAGCGTAGGTGACAGTCTGAACACTGAAGCTTTCTTT. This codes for CASSVGDSLNTEAFF.